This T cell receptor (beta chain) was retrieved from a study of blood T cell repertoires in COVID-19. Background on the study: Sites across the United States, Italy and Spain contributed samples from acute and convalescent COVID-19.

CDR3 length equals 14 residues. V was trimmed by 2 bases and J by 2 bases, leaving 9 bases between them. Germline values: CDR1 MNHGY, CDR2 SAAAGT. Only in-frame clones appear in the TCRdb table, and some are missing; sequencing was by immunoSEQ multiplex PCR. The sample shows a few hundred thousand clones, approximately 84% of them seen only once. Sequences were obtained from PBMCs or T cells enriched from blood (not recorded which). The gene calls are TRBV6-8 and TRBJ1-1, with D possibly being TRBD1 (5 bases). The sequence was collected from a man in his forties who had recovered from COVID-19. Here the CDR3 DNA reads TGTGCCAGCAGTTACGGCCAGGGAAACACTGAAGCTTTCTTT. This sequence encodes CASSYGQGNTEAFF.